The T cell receptor beta chain described here comes from a study of T-cell memory formation after mild COVID-19. Findings and caveats of the study: The study found balanced CD4/CD8 in clones contracting day 15 to 85 and a CD4+ lean in later expanders.

Per germline, CDR1 DFQATT and CDR2 SNEGSKA (reference sequence). With 1 base removed from V and 0 bases from J, the gap between germline ends came to 7 bases. The CDR3 consists of 13 residues. Each CDR3 protein gets one entry after TCRdb re-called the 5' RACE reads with MiXCR. The sample yields about 400,000 distinct CDR3 sequences, under 20% seen once. Points on this clonotype: The antigen is undetermined.

Sequencing was done on a sample of PBMCs or a T cell subset sorted from them (not recorded which). This TCR derives from a man between 18 and 29 years old who had mild COVID-19 (a few samples of this study predate the infection). Cell type and time point are not known. The chain combines TRBV20-1 with TRBJ2-7; no clear D gene. In DNA form, the CDR3 reads TGCAGTGCTAGAGTTGACAACTCCTACGAGCAGTACTTC. Translated: CSARVDNSYEQYF.